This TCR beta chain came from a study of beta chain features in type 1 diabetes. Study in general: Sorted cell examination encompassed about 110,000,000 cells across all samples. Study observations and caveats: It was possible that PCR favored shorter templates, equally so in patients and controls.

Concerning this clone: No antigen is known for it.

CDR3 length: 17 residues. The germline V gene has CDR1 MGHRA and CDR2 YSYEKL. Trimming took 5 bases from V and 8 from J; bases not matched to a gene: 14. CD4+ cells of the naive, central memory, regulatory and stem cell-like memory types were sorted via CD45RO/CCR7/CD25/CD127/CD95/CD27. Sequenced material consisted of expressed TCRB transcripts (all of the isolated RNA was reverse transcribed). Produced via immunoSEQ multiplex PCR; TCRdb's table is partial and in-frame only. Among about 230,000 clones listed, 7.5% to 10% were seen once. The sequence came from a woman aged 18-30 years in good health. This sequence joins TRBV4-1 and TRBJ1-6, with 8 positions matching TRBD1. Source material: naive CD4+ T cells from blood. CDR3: CASSLQGGVLSDSPLHF. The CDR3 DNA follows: TGCGCCAGCAGCTTACAGGGGGGCGTACTCTCGGATTCACCCCTCCACTTT.